The 8 T cell receptor beta chains below were found in one sample sequenced in a study of blood T cell repertoires in COVID-19. Clones were sequenced by immunoSEQ multiplex PCR, and TCRdb holds only the in-frame ones, with some missing. There are over 110,000 clones in the sample; 84% occur only once, and 3% to 4% lies in the top ten. Sequenced sample: PBMCs or T cells enriched from blood (not recorded which). The receptors shown here come from a man aged 45-65 years in a cohort exposed to, infected with or recovered from COVID-19 (not recorded which).

V gene TRBV6-1 combines with J gene TRBJ1-3; D is possibly TRBD1 (5 bases). The CDR3 consists of 18 residues. Germline loops: CDR1 MNHNS, CDR2 SASEGT. The V end lost 1 base, the J end lost 0 bases, and 16 bases lay between the germline ends. The CDR3 nucleotides are TGTGCCAGCAGTGAAGGGGTCAGACAGTTCATCTCTGGAAACACCATATATTTT. This codes for CASSEGVRQFISGNTIYF.

This clone was counted between two and nine times. CDR3 region: CASSLMTGSQETQYF. The DNA of the CDR3 is TGTGCCAGCAGTTTAATGACAGGGTCCCAAGAGACCCAGTACTTC. V usage is TRBV27 and J usage is TRBJ2-5; the match to TRBD1 covers 7 bases. The junction had 4 bases not matched to a gene; V was cut back by 2 bases and J by 1 base. CDR3 length: 15 amino acids. The V gene's germline CDR1 is MNHEY and CDR2 SMNVEV (reference sequence).

The gene calls are TRBV18 and TRBJ1-5, with D unresolved. V was trimmed by 6 bases and J by 3 bases, leaving 9 bases between them. This CDR3 contains 13 residues. Germline lookup yields CDR1 KGHSH and CDR2 LQKENI. CDR3 DNA: TGTGCCAGCTCTCTAGCCGCCAATCAGCCCCAGCATTTT. This translates into CASSLAANQPQHF.

The V call is TRBV6-6, the J call TRBJ1-5; 7 bases line up with TRBD1. The V gene's germline CDR1 is MNHNY and CDR2 SVGAGI (reference sequence). V shed 5 bases and J 3 bases; nucleotides not matched to a gene: 4. The CDR3 totals 14 residues. CDR3 sequence: CASSGQAVNQPQHF. CDR3 sequence (DNA): TGTGCCAGCAGTGGACAGGCTGTCAATCAGCCCCAGCATTTT.

A few counts support this clone. This chain links TRBV5-1 with TRBJ2-1; 11 bases map to TRBD2. The V gene's germline CDR1 is SGHRS and CDR2 YFSETQ. There are 16 residues in the CDR3. J lost 2 bases, V lost 4 bases, and 5 bases had no gene match. The CDR3 spells CASSPETSGAYNEQFF. Written as DNA, the CDR3 is TGCGCCAGCAGCCCAGAGACTAGCGGGGCCTACAATGAGCAGTTCTTC.

This chain connects TRBV19 to TRBJ1-2, with 9 bases that match TRBD1. V shed 3 bases and J 7 bases; nucleotides not matched to a gene: 6. The CDR3 covers 14 residues. CDR1 LNHDA and CDR2 SQIVND come from the germline V gene (reference sequence). The CDR3 loop is CASSMGQGIGGYTF. As DNA, the CDR3 is TGTGCCAGTAGTATGGGACAGGGCATCGGTGGCTACACCTTC.

The chain joins TRBV24-1 to TRBJ2-1; 11 bases match TRBD2. Germline V gene sequence: CDR1 KGHDR, CDR2 SFDVKD. The CDR3 is 18 residues long. After removal of 4 bases from V and 12 bases from J, the junction contained 19 bases not matched to a gene. The CDR3 sequence: CATSDPGLAGAWGLGQFF. CDR3 nucleotides: TGTGCCACCAGTGACCCAGGACTAGCGGGTGCGTGGGGGCTTGGGCAGTTCTTC.

The rearrangement links TRBV19 to TRBJ1-5, with TRBD1 matching over 7 bases. The CDR3 contains 15 residues. Germline V gene sequence: CDR1 LNHDA, CDR2 SQIVND (reference sequence). V gave up 5 bases and J gave up 2 bases; unmatched junction bases: 6. The CDR3 bases are TGTGCCAGTAGTGAGACAGGGTTTGGCAATCAGCCCCAGCATTTT. This sequence encodes CASSETGFGNQPQHF.